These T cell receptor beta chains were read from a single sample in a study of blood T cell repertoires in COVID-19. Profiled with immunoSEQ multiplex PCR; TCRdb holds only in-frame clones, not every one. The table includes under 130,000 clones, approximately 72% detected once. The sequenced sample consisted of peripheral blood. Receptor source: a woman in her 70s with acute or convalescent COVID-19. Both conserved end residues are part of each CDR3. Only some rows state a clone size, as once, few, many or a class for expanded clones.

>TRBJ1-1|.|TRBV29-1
CSVARTGETEAFF
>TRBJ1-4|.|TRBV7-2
CASSLARQGDEKLFF
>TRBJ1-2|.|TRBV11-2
CASSFGGSYGYTF
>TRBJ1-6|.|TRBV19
CASSSRGKGFGSYNSPLHF
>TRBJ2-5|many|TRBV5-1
CASSEGQGSGTQYF
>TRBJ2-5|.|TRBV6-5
CASSPHQLIETQYF
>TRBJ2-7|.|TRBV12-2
CASRLVRDRGDEQYF
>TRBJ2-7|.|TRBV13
CASSRGGAGQAYEQYF
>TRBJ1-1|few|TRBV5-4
CASLSTGRDEAFF
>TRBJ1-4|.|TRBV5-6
CASSYPGGVEEKLFF
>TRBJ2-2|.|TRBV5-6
CASSFTGPGELFF
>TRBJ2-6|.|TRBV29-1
CSATTDVGSGANVLTF
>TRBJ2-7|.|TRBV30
CAWSVRVGRGLYEQYF
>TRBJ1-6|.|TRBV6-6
CASSGTANSPLHF
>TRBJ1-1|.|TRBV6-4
CASKLEDSMNTEAFF
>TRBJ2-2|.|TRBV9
CASSVADPTSGGRGTGELFF
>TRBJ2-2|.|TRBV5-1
CASSFQQGSRTGELFF
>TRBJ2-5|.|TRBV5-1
CASSLVDSEETQYF
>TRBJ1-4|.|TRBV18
CASRLGAGEKLFF
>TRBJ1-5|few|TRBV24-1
CATSDAVLLTNSNQPQHF
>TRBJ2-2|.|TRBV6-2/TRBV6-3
CASSYSMRGWNTGELFF
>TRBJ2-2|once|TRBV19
CASNLDGGTGELFF
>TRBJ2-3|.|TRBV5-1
CASSLGGRSGDTQYF
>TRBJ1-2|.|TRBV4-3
CASSQEVGNRGYGYTF
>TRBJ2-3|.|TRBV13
CASTQLPGQAQYF
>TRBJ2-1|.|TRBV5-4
CASSPLAGGRDNEQFF
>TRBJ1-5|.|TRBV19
CASSPRDRGGFQPQHF
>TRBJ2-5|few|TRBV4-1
CASSQDVVRDQETQYF
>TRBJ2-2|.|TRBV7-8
CASSLLGGGAPGELFF
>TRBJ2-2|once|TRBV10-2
CASKTSGYTGELFF
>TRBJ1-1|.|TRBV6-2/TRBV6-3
CASSPPGTVYTEAFF
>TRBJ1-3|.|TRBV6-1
CASSQAWNTIYF
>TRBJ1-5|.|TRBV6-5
CASSYSGTGANQPQHF
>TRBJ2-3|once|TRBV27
CASKQGQTSTDTQYF
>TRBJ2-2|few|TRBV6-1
CASSERGDRGALRYTGELFF
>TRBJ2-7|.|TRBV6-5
CASAIVRSSYEQYF
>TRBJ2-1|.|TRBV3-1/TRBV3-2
CASSQDLASGGIEQFF
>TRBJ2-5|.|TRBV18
CASSPIGGEETQYF
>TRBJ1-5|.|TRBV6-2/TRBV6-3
CASSSTRAYRENQPQHF
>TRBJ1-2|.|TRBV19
CASGTAKNYGYTF
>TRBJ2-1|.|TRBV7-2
CASTAGDYNEQFF
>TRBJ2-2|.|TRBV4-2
CASSQDYLTGELFF
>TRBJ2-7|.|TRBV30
CAWNYYRVSYEQYF
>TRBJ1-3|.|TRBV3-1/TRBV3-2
CASSQEAGSGNTIYF
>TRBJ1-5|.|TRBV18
CASSPSGGLNQPQHF
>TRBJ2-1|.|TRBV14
CASSLPSGDEQFF